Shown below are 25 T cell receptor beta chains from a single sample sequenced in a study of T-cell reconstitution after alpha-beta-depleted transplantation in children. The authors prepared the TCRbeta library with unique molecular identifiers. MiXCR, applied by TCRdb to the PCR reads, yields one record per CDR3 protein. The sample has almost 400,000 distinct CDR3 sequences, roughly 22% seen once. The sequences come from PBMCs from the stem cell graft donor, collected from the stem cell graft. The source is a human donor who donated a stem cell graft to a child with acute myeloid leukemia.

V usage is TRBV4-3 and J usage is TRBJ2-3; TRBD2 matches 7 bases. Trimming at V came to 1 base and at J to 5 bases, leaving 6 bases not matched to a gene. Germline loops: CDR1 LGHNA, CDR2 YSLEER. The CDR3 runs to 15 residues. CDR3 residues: CASSQGLAGVDTQYF. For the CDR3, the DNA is TGCGCCAGCAGCCAAGGCTTGGCGGGAGTAGATACGCAGTATTTT.

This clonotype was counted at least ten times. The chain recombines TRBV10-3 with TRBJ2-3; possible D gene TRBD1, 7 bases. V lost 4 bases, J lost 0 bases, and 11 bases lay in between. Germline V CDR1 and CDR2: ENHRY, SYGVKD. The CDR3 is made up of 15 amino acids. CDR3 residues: CAISATGTSTDTQYF. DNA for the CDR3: TGTGCCATCAGTGCGACAGGGACTAGCACAGATACGCAGTATTTT.

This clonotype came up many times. CDR3 in amino acids: CSVERTGDSYEQYF. For the CDR3, the DNA is TGCAGCGTTGAACGGACAGGGGACTCCTACGAGCAGTACTTC. The chain couples TRBV29-1 to TRBJ2-7, with 9 bases matching TRBD1. The CDR3 is made up of 14 amino acids. Germline CDR1 and CDR2: SQVTM and ANQGSEA. The V gene end was trimmed by 2 bases and the J gene end by 0 bases; junction bases not matched to a gene: 2.

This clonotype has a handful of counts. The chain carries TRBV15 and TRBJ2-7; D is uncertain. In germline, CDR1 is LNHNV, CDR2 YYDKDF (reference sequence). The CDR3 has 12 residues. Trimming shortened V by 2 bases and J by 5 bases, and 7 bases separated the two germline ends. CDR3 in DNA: TGTGCCACCAGCAGATGGGGTAACGAGCAGTACTTC. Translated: CATSRWGNEQYF.

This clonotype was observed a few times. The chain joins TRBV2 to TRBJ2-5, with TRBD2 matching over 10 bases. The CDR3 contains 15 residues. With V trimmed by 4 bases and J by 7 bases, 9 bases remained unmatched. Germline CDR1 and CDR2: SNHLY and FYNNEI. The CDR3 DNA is TGTGCCAGCAGTGTCGATAGCGGGAGGTTGGCGACCCAGTACTTC. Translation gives CASSVDSGRLATQYF.

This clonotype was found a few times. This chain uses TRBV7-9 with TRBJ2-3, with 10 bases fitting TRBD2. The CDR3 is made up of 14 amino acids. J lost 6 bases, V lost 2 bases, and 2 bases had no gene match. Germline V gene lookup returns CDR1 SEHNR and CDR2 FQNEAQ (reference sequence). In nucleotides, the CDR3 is TGTGCCAGCAGCTTACTAGCGGGAGCGGATACGCAGTATTTT. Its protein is CASSLLAGADTQYF.

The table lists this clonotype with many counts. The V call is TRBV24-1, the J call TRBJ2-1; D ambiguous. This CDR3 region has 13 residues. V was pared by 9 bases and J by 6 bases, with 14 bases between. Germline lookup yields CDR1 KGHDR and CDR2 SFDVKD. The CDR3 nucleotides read TGTGCCACCTCGACCGGCCCCCTCAATGAGCAGTTCTTC. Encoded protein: CATSTGPLNEQFF.

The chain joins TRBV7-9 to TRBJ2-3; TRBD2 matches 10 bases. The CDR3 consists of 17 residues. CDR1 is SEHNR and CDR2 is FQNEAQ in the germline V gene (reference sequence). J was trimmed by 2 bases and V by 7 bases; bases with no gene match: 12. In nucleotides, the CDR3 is TGTGCCAGCATACTAGCGGGATCCCGCGCGACCACAGATACGCAGTATTTT. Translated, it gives CASILAGSRATTDTQYF.

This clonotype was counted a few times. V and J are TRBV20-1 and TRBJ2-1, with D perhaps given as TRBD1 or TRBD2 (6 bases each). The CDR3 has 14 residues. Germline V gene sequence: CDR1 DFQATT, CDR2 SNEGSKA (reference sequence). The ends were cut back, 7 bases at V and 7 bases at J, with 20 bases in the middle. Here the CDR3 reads CSGKSGAGKNEQFF. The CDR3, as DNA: TGCAGTGGCAAGTCGGGGGCGGGAAAAAATGAGCAGTTCTTC.

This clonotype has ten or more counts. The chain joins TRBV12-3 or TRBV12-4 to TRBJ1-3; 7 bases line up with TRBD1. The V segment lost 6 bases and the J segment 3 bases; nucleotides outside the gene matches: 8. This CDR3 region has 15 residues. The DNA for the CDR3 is TGTGCCAGCAGGCCTGACAGGGATTTTGGAAACACCATATATTTT. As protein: CASRPDRDFGNTIYF.

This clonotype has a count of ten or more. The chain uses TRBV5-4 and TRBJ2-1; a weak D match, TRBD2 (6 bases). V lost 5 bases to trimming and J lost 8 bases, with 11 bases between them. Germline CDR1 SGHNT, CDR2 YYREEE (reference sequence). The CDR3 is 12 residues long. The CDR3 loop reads CASRAGTDEQFF. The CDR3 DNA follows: TGTGCCAGCAGGGCCGGGACTGATGAGCAGTTCTTC.

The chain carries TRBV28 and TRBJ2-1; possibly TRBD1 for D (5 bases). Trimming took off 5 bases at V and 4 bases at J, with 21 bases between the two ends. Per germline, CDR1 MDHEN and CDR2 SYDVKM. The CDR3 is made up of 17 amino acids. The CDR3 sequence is CASSQLGPYEGYNEQFF. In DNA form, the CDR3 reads TGTGCCAGCAGTCAACTGGGGCCATACGAAGGGTACAATGAGCAGTTCTTC.

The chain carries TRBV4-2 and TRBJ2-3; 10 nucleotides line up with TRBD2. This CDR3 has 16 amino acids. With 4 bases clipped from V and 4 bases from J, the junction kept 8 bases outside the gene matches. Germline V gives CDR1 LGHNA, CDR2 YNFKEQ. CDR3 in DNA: TGTGCCAGCAGCCTCGAACTAGCGGGATTGGCAGATACGCAGTATTTT. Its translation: CASSLELAGLADTQYF.

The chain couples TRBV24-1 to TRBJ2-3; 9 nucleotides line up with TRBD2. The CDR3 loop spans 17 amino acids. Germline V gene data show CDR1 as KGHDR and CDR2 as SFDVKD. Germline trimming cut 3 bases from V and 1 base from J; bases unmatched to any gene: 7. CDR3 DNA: TGTGCCACCAGTGATAAATTAGCGGGAGTGGGCACAGATACGCAGTATTTT. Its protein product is CATSDKLAGVGTDTQYF.

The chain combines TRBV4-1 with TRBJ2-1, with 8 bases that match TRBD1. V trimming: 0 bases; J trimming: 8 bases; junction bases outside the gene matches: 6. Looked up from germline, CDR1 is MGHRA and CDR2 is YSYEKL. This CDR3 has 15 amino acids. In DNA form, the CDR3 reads TGCGCCAGCAGCCAAGAGGACAGGGCCCTTGATGAGCAGTTCTTC. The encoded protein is CASSQEDRALDEQFF.

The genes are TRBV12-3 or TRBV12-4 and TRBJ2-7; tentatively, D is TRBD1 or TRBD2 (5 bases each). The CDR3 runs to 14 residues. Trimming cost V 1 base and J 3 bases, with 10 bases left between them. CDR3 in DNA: TGTGCCAGCAGTTTAGGGGACGGGGACTACGAGCAGTACTTC. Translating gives CASSLGDGDYEQYF.

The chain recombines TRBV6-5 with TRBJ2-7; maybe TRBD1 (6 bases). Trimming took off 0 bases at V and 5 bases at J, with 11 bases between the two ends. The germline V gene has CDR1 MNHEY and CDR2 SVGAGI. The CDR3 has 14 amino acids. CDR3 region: CASSYSTGSNEQYF. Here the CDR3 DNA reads TGTGCCAGCAGTTACTCGACAGGTTCCAACGAGCAGTACTTC.

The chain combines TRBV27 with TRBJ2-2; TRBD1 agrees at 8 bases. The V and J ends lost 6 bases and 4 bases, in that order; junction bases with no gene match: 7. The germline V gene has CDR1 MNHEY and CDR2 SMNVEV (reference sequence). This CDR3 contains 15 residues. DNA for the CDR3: TGTGCCAGCAGCCCTTGGACAGGGAGCACCGGGGAGCTGTTTTTT. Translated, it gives CASSPWTGSTGELFF.

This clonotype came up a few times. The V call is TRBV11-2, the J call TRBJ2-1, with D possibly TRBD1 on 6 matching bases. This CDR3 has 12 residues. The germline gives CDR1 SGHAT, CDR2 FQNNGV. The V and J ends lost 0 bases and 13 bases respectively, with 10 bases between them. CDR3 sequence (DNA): TGTGCCAGCAGCTTAGATACAGGGAGACAGTTCTTC. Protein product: CASSLDTGRQFF.

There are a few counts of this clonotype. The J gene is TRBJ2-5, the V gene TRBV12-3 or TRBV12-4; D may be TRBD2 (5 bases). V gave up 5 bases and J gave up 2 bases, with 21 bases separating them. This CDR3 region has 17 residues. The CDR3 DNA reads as TGTGCCAGCAGTCGCCTTAAGCTGGGAGTTAATCAAGAGACCCAGTACTTC. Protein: CASSRLKLGVNQETQYF.

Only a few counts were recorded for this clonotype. The CDR3 DNA sequence: TGTGCCAGCAGTCCTCGGACAGGGGTCGCTGCCTATGGCTACACCTTC. Residues: CASSPRTGVAAYGYTF. The chain employs TRBV12-3 or TRBV12-4 and TRBJ1-2; 9 bases agree with TRBD1. The trim removed 5 bases at V and 4 bases at J, leaving 11 bases unmatched. The CDR3 spans 16 residues.

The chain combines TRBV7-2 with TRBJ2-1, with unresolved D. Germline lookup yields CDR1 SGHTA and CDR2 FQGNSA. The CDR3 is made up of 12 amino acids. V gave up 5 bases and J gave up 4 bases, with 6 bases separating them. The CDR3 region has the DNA TGTGCCAGCAGCCAATTTTACAATGAGCAGTTCTTC. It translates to CASSQFYNEQFF.

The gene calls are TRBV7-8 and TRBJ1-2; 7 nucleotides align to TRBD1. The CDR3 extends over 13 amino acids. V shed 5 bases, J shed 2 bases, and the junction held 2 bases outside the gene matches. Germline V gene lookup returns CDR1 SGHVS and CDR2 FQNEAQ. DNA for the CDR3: TGTGCCAGCAGCAAACAGGGGAACTATGGCTACACCTTC. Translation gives CASSKQGNYGYTF.

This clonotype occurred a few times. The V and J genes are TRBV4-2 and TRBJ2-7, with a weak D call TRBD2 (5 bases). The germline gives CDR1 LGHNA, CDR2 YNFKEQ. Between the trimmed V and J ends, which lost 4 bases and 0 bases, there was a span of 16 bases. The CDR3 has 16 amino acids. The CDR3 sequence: CASSPSVGENSYEQYF. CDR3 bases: TGTGCCAGCAGCCCCTCAGTCGGGGAAAACTCCTACGAGCAGTACTTC.

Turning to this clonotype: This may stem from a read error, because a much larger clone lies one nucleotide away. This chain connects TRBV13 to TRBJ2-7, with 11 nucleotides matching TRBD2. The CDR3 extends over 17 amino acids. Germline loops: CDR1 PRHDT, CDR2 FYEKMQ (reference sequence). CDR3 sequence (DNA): TGTGCCAGCAGCTTAGGGGGTTTAGCGGGAGGGACGTACGAGGAGTACTTC. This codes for CASSLGGLAGGTYEEYF.